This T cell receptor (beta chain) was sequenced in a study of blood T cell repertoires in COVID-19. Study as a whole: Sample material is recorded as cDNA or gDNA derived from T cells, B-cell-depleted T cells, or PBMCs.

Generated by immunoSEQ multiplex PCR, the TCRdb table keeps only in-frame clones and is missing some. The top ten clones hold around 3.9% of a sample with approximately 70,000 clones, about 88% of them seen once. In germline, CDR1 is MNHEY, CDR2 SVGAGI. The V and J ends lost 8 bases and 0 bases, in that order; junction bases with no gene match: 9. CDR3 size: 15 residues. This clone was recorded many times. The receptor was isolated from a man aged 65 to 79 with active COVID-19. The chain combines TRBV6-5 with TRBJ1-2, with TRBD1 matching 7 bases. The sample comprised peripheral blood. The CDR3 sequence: CASARGRVANYGYTF. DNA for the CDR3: TGTGCCAGCGCTAGGGGGCGCGTAGCTAACTATGGCTACACCTTC.